The entry below describes one TCR beta chain. This may stem from a read error, because a much larger clone lies one nucleotide away. Trimming shortened V by 6 bases and J by 5 bases, and 17 bases separated the two germline ends. This CDR3 region has 14 residues. The germline CDR1 and CDR2 sequences are DFQATT and SNEGSKA (reference sequence). The sample belongs to a study of T cells in Graves' hyperthyroidism and ophthalmopathy. TCR beta CDR3 regions were amplified from RNA. An initial round of RT-PCR targeting the TCR CDR3 relied on the HTBI primer set. TCRdb redid the calling of the multiplex PCR reads with MiXCR, one entry per CDR3 protein. The sample shows about 410,000 distinct CDR3 sequences, about 15% of them seen only once.

Sequencing used blood. The rearrangement joins TRBV20-1 to TRBJ1-5; no firm D call. The origin of this receptor is a woman aged 25 to 39 with Graves' ophthalmopathy. The CDR3 spells CSAKGRLGYQPQHF. The CDR3 DNA reads as TGCAGTGCGAAAGGCAGATTGGGTTATCAGCCCCAGCATTTT.